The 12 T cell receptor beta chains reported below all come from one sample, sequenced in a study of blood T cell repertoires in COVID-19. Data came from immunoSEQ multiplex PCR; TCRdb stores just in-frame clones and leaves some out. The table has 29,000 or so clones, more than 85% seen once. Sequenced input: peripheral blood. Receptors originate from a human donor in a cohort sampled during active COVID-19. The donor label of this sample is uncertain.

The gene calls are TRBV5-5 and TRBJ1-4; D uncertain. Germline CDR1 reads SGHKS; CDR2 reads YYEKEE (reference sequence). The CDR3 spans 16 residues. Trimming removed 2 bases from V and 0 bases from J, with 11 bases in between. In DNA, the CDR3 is TGTGCCAGCAGCTTACTATACGGGACAACTAATGAAAAACTGTTTTTT. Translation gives CASSLLYGTTNEKLFF.

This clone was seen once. The CDR3 sequence: CAAGRQDRYEQYF. The CDR3 region has the DNA TGTGCCGCAGGCAGACAGGACCGCTACGAGCAGTACTTC. The chain is built from TRBV5-4 and TRBJ2-7, with D tentatively TRBD1 (6 bases). The V gene lost 10 bases and the J gene lost 3 bases, with 17 bases spanning the gap. Germline-derived CDR1 and CDR2 are SGHNT and YYREEE (reference sequence). The CDR3 consists of 13 residues.

The CDR3 region has the DNA TGTGCCAGCAGCTCTTTTACAGGGGAAAACACCATATATTTT. Translation gives CASSSFTGENTIYF. The chain couples TRBV5-4 to TRBJ1-3; TRBD1 matches at 7 bases. The V gene's germline CDR1 is SGHNT and CDR2 YYREEE (reference sequence). There are 14 residues in the CDR3. Unmatched junction bases numbered 6, after V lost 3 bases and J lost 6 bases.

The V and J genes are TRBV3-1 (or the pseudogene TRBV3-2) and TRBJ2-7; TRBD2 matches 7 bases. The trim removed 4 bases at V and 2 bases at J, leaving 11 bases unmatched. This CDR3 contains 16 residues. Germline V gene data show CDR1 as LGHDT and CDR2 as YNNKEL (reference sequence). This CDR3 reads CASSLKRSGTTYEQYF. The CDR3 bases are TGTGCCAGCAGCCTTAAAAGGAGCGGGACCACCTACGAGCAGTACTTC.

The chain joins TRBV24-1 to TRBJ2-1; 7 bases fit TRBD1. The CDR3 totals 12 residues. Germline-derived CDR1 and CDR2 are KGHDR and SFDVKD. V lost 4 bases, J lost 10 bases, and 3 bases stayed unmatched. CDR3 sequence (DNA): TGTGCCACCAGTGACTGGACAGGCGAGCAGTTCTTC. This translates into CATSDWTGEQFF.

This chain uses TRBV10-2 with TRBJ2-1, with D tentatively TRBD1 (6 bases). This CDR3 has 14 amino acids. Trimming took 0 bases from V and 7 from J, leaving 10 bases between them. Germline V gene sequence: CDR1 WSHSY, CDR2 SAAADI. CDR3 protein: CASSESNRVNEQFF. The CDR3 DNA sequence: TGCGCCAGCAGTGAGTCGAACAGGGTAAATGAGCAGTTCTTC.

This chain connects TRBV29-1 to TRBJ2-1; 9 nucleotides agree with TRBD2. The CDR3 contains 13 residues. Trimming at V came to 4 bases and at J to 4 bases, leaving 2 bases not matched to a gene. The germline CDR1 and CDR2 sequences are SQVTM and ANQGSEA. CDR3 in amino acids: CSVGGRVYNEQFF. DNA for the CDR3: TGCAGCGTTGGCGGGAGGGTTTACAATGAGCAGTTCTTC.

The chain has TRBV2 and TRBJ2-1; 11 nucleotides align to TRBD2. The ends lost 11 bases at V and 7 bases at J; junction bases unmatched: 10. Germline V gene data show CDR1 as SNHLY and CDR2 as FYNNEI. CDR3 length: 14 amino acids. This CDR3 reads CAGGGTSGLNEQFF. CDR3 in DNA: TGTGCCGGAGGTGGGACTAGCGGTTTGAATGAGCAGTTCTTC.

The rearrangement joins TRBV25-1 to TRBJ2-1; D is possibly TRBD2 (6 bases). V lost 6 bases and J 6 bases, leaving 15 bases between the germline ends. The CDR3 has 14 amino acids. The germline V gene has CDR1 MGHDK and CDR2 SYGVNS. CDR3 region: CASSDPRGSNEQFF. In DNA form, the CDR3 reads TGTGCCAGCAGCGATCCACGGGGGAGCAATGAGCAGTTCTTC.

The CDR3 DNA reads TGTGCCAGCAGCTCCTTGGGGGCGGGCGGGGATACGCAGTATTTT. Translated, it gives CASSSLGAGGDTQYF. J is TRBJ2-3 and V is TRBV5-6; D may be TRBD1 (6 bases). The CDR3 has 15 residues. V lost 3 bases to trimming and J lost 6 bases, with 17 bases between them. CDR1 SGHDT and CDR2 YYEEEE come from the germline V gene. Variable domain in full (rest from reference TRBV5-6 and TRBJ2-3): DAGVTQSPTHLIKTRGQQVTLRCSPKSGHDTVSWYQQALGQGPQFIFQYYEEEERQRGNFPDRFSGHQFPNYSSELNVNALLLGDSALYLCASSSLGAGGDTQYFGPGTRLTVL.

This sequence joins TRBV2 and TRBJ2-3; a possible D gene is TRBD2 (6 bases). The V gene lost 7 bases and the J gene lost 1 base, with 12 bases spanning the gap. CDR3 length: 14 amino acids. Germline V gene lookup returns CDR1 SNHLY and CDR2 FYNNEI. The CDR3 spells CASKISGRTDTQYF. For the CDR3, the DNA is TGTGCCAGCAAGATTAGCGGCCGCACAGATACGCAGTATTTT.

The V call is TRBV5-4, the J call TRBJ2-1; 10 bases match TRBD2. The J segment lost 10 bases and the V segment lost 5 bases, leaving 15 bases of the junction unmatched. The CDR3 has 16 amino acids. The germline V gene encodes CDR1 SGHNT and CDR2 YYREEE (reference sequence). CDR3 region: CASSEYSGLAVREQFF. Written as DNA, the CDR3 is TGTGCCAGCAGTGAATACTCCGGACTAGCGGTAAGAGAGCAGTTCTTC.